One and the same sample provided the 32 T cell receptor beta chains below, sequenced in a study of T cells after yellow fever vaccination. From the 5' RACE reads, TCRdb called clonotypes with MiXCR, one entry per CDR3 protein. Altogether approximately 260,000 distinct CDR3 sequences are present, about 5.2% being singletons, with the ten largest covering around 3.5%. Source: CD4+ T cells sorted from PBMCs, taken on the day of the yellow fever booster vaccination. The source is a man in his late teens or twenties who received the YFV17D yellow fever vaccine.

This clonotype occurred many times. The chain couples TRBV7-2 to TRBJ1-4, with D possibly matching TRBD1 (6 bases). The germline gives CDR1 SGHTA, CDR2 FQGNSA. The CDR3 runs to 16 residues. Trimming cost V 1 base and J 1 base, with 10 bases left between them. The CDR3 bases are TGTGCCAGCAGCTTAGGTCCGACAGGAACTAATGAAAAACTGTTTTTT. Its protein is CASSLGPTGTNEKLFF.

V and J are TRBV27 and TRBJ1-1; D gene ambiguous. This CDR3 is built from 12 residues. Trimming left V 8 bases short and J 3 bases short, with 10 bases between. The germline gives CDR1 MNHEY, CDR2 SMNVEV (reference sequence). The CDR3: CASGGRYTEAFF. The CDR3 DNA sequence: TGTGCCAGCGGCGGGAGGTACACTGAAGCTTTCTTT.

This clonotype was counted ten times or more. The chain has TRBV27 and TRBJ2-7; 9 bases agree with TRBD1. V gave up 8 bases and J gave up 6 bases; unmatched junction bases: 14. CDR1 MNHEY and CDR2 SMNVEV come from the germline V gene (reference sequence). There are 15 residues in the CDR3. CDR3 sequence: CASGSAGTGFREQYF. The CDR3 coding sequence is TGTGCCAGCGGGTCTGCCGGGACAGGGTTTCGCGAGCAGTACTTC.

Many counts were recorded for this clonotype. The rearrangement uses TRBV5-1 and TRBJ1-1, with D possibly TRBD1 on 5 matching bases. The germline V and J ends were trimmed by 3 bases and 0 bases, with 15 bases remaining between them. The germline V gene encodes CDR1 SGHRS and CDR2 YFSETQ. The CDR3 runs 16 residues. The CDR3 region has the DNA TGCGCCAGCAGCTGGGGGACTTTGAACTTGAACACTGAAGCTTTCTTT. This sequence encodes CASSWGTLNLNTEAFF.

This clonotype was observed many times. The chain is built from TRBV7-9 and TRBJ1-5; a possible D gene is TRBD1 (5 bases). CDR1 SEHNR and CDR2 FQNEAQ come from the germline V gene (reference sequence). The CDR3 runs 14 residues. V was pared by 5 bases and J by 9 bases, with 17 bases between. CDR3 nucleotides: TGTGCCAGCAGCAACCGGGACGGCCTGGGGCCCCAGCATTTT. It yields the protein CASSNRDGLGPQHF.

This clonotype was detected many times. The genes are TRBV5-4 and TRBJ2-5; the D is unclear. CDR3 length: 13 residues. Germline CDR1 and CDR2: SGHNT and YYREEE (reference sequence). V gave up 1 base and J gave up 0 bases, with 4 bases separating them. The CDR3 nucleotides are TGTGCCAGCAGCTTGTCTTACCAAGAGACCCAGTACTTC. It encodes CASSLSYQETQYF.

In its sample, this clonotype was seen many times. The gene calls are TRBV24-1 and TRBJ2-1, with 7 positions matching TRBD1. There are 15 residues in the CDR3. Trimming removed 5 bases from V and 2 bases from J; junction bases left unmatched: 5. The germline CDR1 and CDR2 sequences are KGHDR and SFDVKD. The CDR3 region is CATSVAGTAYNEQFF. The CDR3 bases are TGTGCCACCAGTGTCGCCGGGACAGCCTACAATGAGCAGTTCTTC.

The chain has TRBV7-9 and TRBJ2-1; tentative D call: TRBD2 (6 bases). V was shortened by 5 bases and J by 10 bases, with 12 bases between the two germline ends. The CDR3 sequence is 12 residues long. Germline loops: CDR1 SEHNR, CDR2 FQNEAQ (reference sequence). The DNA of the CDR3 is TGTGCCAGCAGCGATAGCGGTCAGGAGCAGTTCTTC. Protein sequence: CASSDSGQEQFF.

This clonotype was observed many times. The chain recombines TRBV7-2 with TRBJ1-2; D unclear. Looked up from germline, CDR1 is SGHTA and CDR2 is FQGNSA. CDR3 length: 13 amino acids. Trimming removed 4 bases at V and 8 bases at J, with 14 bases between. CDR3 sequence reads: CASSSVTRGGYTF. The CDR3 nucleotides read TGTGCCAGCAGCTCAGTCACACGGGGAGGCTACACCTTC.

This clonotype appeared a few times. This chain uses TRBV28 with TRBJ1-3; no reliable D call. Germline V lookup: CDR1 MDHEN, CDR2 SYDVKM. This CDR3 is built from 15 residues. V was clipped by 5 bases and J by 0 bases, with 11 bases between them. CDR3 in amino acids: CASSLRELSGNTIYF. The CDR3, as DNA: TGTGCCAGCAGTCTCCGGGAGCTCTCTGGAAACACCATATATTTT. Full variable domain (rest looked up from reference TRBV28 and TRBJ1-3): DVKVTQSSRYLVKRTGEKVFLECVQDMDHENMFWYRQDPGLGLRLIYFSYDVKMKEKGDIPEGYSVSREKKERFSLILESASTNQTSMYLCASSLRELSGNTIYFGEGSWLTVV.

The V call is TRBV29-1, the J call TRBJ1-2, with 10 positions matching TRBD1. CDR3 size: 16 residues. Per the germline V gene, CDR1 is SQVTM and CDR2 is ANQGSEA. With V trimmed by 6 bases and J by 1 base, 11 bases remained unmatched. This CDR3 is CSVRGERDRGNYGYTF. The CDR3 DNA is TGCAGCGTCCGAGGGGAGCGGGACAGGGGTAACTATGGCTACACCTTC.

This clonotype came up a few times. The rearrangement links TRBV5-1 to TRBJ2-7; 9 bases align to TRBD1. The CDR3 totals 14 residues. V gave up 4 bases and J gave up 5 bases; unmatched junction bases: 7. Germline values: CDR1 SGHRS, CDR2 YFSETQ. The CDR3 loop reads CASSLEDRGNEQYF. DNA for the CDR3: TGCGCCAGCAGCCTGGAGGACAGGGGTAACGAGCAGTACTTC.

The chain recombines TRBV18 with TRBJ1-4, with 7 bases lining up with TRBD1. Germline V gene sequence: CDR1 KGHSH, CDR2 LQKENI. The CDR3 runs 14 residues. J gave up 5 bases and V 4 bases, and 4 bases lay outside the gene matches. The CDR3: CASSRGQPNEKLFF. CDR3 sequence (DNA): TGTGCCAGCTCACGGGGACAGCCGAATGAAAAACTGTTTTTT.

This clonotype was picked up a small number of times. One junction end does not reproduce the germline sequence, and a read error may be involved. The chain joins TRBV11-2 to TRBJ2-1; D unclear. The germline gives CDR1 SGHAT, CDR2 FQNNGV. The CDR3 is made up of 12 amino acids. The CDR3 reads CASTYSYIEQFF. Here the CDR3 DNA reads TGTGCCAGCACTTACAGCTACATTGAGCAGTTCTTC. Drawing the rest from reference TRBV11-2 and TRBJ2-1, the complete variable domain is EAGVAQSPRYKIIEKRQSVAFWCNPISGHATLYWYQQILGQGPKLLIQFQNNGVVDDSQLPKDRFSAERLKGVDSTLKIQPAKLEDSAVYLCASTYSYIEQFFGPGTRLTVL.

This clonotype was seen a few times. The chain uses TRBV12-3 or TRBV12-4 and TRBJ2-7, with unresolved D. There are 16 residues in the CDR3. Deletions cut 3 bases from V and 0 bases from J, with 15 bases between. This CDR3 reads CASSFYGQMSSYEQYF. The CDR3 DNA follows: TGTGCCAGCAGTTTTTATGGGCAGATGAGCTCCTACGAGCAGTACTTC.

The chain joins TRBV7-2 to TRBJ1-4; the D is unclear. V was pared by 2 bases and J by 0 bases, with 7 bases between. This CDR3 has 15 residues. CDR1 and CDR2 (germline): SGHTA, FQGNSA. The CDR3 DNA is TGTGCCAGCAGCTTAAGAACAACAACTAATGAAAAACTGTTTTTT. Amino acid sequence: CASSLRTTTNEKLFF. Variable domain in full (rest from reference TRBV7-2 and TRBJ1-4): GAGVSQSPSNKVTEKGKDVELRCDPISGHTALYWYRQSLGQGLEFLIYFQGNSAPDKSGLPSDRFSAERTGGSVSTLTIQRTQQEDSAVYLCASSLRTTTNEKLFFGSGTQLSVL.

V and J are TRBV4-2 and TRBJ1-2; D ambiguous. The V gene's germline CDR1 is LGHNA and CDR2 YNFKEQ. The CDR3 has 13 amino acids. Trimming cost V 2 bases and J 4 bases, with 8 bases left between them. CDR3: CASSQQGGYGYTF. CDR3 nucleotide sequence: TGTGCCAGCAGCCAACAAGGAGGCTATGGCTACACCTTC.

The V call is TRBV12-3 or TRBV12-4, the J call TRBJ1-5; the D is unclear. V was pared by 6 bases and J by 0 bases, with 9 bases between. The CDR3 is 14 residues long. The CDR3 sequence is CASRLGASNQPQHF. In DNA form, the CDR3 reads TGTGCCAGCAGACTCGGAGCTAGCAATCAGCCCCAGCATTTT.

This clonotype appeared many times. The chain couples TRBV5-1 to TRBJ2-1; 7 positions agree with TRBD1. The trim removed 4 bases at V and 5 bases at J, leaving 3 bases unmatched. The V gene's germline CDR1 is SGHRS and CDR2 YFSETQ. This CDR3 region has 13 residues. The CDR3 region is CASSPGTDNEQFF. The CDR3 DNA reads as TGCGCCAGCAGCCCCGGGACAGACAATGAGCAGTTCTTC.

This clonotype was counted only a few times. The V and J genes are TRBV5-1 and TRBJ1-5; no clear D. CDR3 length: 15 residues. V lost 0 bases and J lost 1, with 8 bases in between. Germline lookup yields CDR1 SGHRS and CDR2 YFSETQ. This chain's CDR3 is CASSLAGLSNQPQHF. As DNA, the CDR3 is TGCGCCAGCAGCTTGGCTGGGTTGAGCAATCAGCCCCAGCATTTT. Filled out from reference TRBV5-1 and TRBJ1-5, the complete variable domain reads KAGVTQTPRYLIKTRGQQVTLSCSPISGHRSVSWYQQTPGQGLQFLFEYFSETQRNKGNFPGRFSGRQFSNSRSEMNVSTLELGDSALYLCASSLAGLSNQPQHFGDGTRLSIL.

The genes are TRBV7-9 and TRBJ1-2; D unresolved. The CDR3 spans 14 residues. Trimming shortened V by 8 bases and J by 0 bases, and 13 bases separated the two germline ends. Germline V gene lookup returns CDR1 SEHNR and CDR2 FQNEAQ (reference sequence). Written as DNA, the CDR3 is TGTGCCAGCTCCCCACCCGGCCCTAACTATGGCTACACCTTC. This gives the protein CASSPPGPNYGYTF. The complete variable domain, with remaining parts taken from reference TRBV7-9 and TRBJ1-2, reads DTGVSQNPRHKITKRGQNVTFRCDPISEHNRLYWYRQTLGQGPEFLTYFQNEAQLEKSRLLSDRFSAERPKGSFSTLEIQRTEQGDSAMYLCASSPPGPNYGYTFGSGTRLTVV.

The chain carries TRBV2 and TRBJ1-1, with a tentative D call TRBD1 (6 bases). The CDR3 runs to 12 residues. V dropped 3 bases and J dropped 10 bases, with 12 bases sitting between them. In germline, CDR1 is SNHLY, CDR2 FYNNEI. The CDR3 nucleotides are TGTGCCAGCAGTGATCAGGGGAGGGCAGCTTTCTTT. Its translation: CASSDQGRAAFF.

This clonotype was observed a few times. J is TRBJ1-1 and V is TRBV18; D gene ambiguous. CDR1 is KGHSH and CDR2 is LQKENI in the germline V gene. Between the trimmed V and J ends, which lost 4 bases and 8 bases, there was a span of 11 bases. The CDR3 sequence is 12 residues long. The CDR3 sequence: CASSHQTGEAFF. The DNA of the CDR3 is TGTGCCAGCTCACACCAGACGGGGGAAGCTTTCTTT.

This chain links TRBV19 with TRBJ1-1; 8 bases align to TRBD1. The germline gives CDR1 LNHDA, CDR2 SQIVND (reference sequence). The CDR3 spans 15 residues. J lost 6 bases, V lost 5 bases, and 11 bases had no gene match. The CDR3 here is CASSAHHQGAAEAFF. The CDR3 DNA is TGTGCCAGTAGTGCCCACCATCAGGGGGCGGCTGAAGCTTTCTTT.

In its sample, this clonotype was seen many times. This chain links TRBV4-2 with TRBJ2-5; D gene uncertain. Trimming pared 1 base from V and 2 bases from J, leaving 11 bases between. The length of the CDR3 is 15 residues. Germline V gives CDR1 LGHNA, CDR2 YNFKEQ. CDR3 loop: CASSQGAGTQETQYF. The CDR3 nucleotides are TGTGCCAGCAGCCAAGGGGCAGGCACTCAAGAGACCCAGTACTTC.

The chain couples TRBV20-1 to TRBJ1-5, with a weak D call TRBD1 (5 bases). Per germline, CDR1 DFQATT and CDR2 SNEGSKA (reference sequence). The CDR3 has 15 residues. The V end lost 2 bases, the J end lost 3 bases, and 14 bases lay between the germline ends. The CDR3 here is CSARRDLGYNQPQHF. The CDR3 DNA sequence: TGCAGTGCTAGAAGGGACCTGGGGTACAATCAGCCCCAGCATTTT.

The chain joins TRBV6-4 to TRBJ1-2, with 9 bases fitting TRBD1. V shed 3 bases and J 5 bases; nucleotides not matched to a gene: 10. Germline CDR1 reads MRHNA; CDR2 reads SNTAGT. The CDR3 runs 16 residues. The CDR3 sequence is CASSERPGTGRYGYTF. As DNA, the CDR3 is TGTGCCAGCAGTGAGCGGCCCGGGACAGGGCGGTATGGCTACACCTTC.

The V gene is TRBV20-1, the J gene TRBJ1-2; 7 nucleotides match TRBD1. V was clipped by 5 bases and J by 4 bases; unmatched bases: 4. Germline CDR1 is DFQATT and CDR2 is SNEGSKA (reference sequence). The CDR3 consists of 12 residues. DNA of the CDR3: TGCAGTGCTGATGACAGGGTCTATGGCTACACCTTC. It encodes CSADDRVYGYTF.

The chain employs TRBV5-1 and TRBJ1-3, with D hard to call. The CDR3 contains 15 residues. V was clipped by 3 bases and J by 4 bases, with 14 bases between them. CDR1 and CDR2 (germline): SGHRS, YFSETQ. The CDR3 region has the DNA TGCGCCAGCAGCTCATCGACCTCTTTGGGAAACACCATATATTTT. This translates into CASSSSTSLGNTIYF.

In DNA form, the CDR3 reads TGTGCCAGCGGATTGGACAGGGGGGGTGGGCAGTTCTTC. Its protein product is CASGLDRGGGQFF. The chain recombines TRBV2 with TRBJ2-1; 10 bases are shared with TRBD1. Germline CDR1 is SNHLY and CDR2 is FYNNEI. Germline trimming cut 8 bases from V and 12 bases from J; bases unmatched to any gene: 10. This CDR3 contains 13 residues.

This clonotype has just a few counts. V gene TRBV27 combines with J gene TRBJ1-5; 12 nucleotides line up with TRBD1. Unmatched junction bases numbered 10, after V lost 6 bases and J lost 1 base. Looked up from germline, CDR1 is MNHEY and CDR2 is SMNVEV (reference sequence). The CDR3 covers 18 residues. CDR3 protein: CASRSGTGGAGSNQPQHF. For the CDR3, the DNA is TGTGCCAGCAGATCAGGGACAGGGGGCGCGGGCAGCAATCAGCCCCAGCATTTT.

This clonotype has a handful of counts. The rearrangement joins TRBV6-5 to TRBJ1-6; weak D call: TRBD1 (5 bases). Per germline, CDR1 MNHEY and CDR2 SVGAGI. The CDR3 covers 14 residues. V shed 2 bases and J shed 10 bases, with 12 bases lying between them. This CDR3 is CASSYAGVGSPLHF. The DNA for the CDR3 is TGTGCCAGCAGTTACGCGGGGGTAGGGTCACCCCTCCACTTT.